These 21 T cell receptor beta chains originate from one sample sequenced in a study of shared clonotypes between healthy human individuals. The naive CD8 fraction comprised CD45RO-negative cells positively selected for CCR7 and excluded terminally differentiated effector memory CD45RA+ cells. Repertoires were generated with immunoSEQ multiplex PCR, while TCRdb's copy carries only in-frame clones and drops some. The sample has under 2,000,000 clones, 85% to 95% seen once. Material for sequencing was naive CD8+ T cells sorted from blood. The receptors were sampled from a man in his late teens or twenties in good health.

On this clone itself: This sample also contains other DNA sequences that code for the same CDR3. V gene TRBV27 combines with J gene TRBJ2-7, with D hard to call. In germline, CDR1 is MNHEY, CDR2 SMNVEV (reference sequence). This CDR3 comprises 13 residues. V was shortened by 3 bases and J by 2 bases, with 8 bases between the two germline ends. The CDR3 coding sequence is TGTGCCAGCAGTTTGCGGCTAGCCTACGAGCAGTACTTC. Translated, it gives CASSLRLAYEQYF.

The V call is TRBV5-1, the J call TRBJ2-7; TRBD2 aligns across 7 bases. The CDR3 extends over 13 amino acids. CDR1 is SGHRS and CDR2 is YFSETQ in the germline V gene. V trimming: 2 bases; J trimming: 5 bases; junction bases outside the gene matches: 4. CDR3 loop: CASSFRLADEQYF. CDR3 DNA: TGCGCCAGCAGCTTTCGACTAGCCGACGAGCAGTACTTC.

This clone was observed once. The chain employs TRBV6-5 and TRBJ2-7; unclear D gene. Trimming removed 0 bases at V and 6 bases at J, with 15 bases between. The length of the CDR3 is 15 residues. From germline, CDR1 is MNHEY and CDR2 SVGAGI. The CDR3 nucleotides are TGTGCCAGCAGTTACTCCCAAGGTTCAGCAGGCGAGCAGTACTTC. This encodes CASSYSQGSAGEQYF.

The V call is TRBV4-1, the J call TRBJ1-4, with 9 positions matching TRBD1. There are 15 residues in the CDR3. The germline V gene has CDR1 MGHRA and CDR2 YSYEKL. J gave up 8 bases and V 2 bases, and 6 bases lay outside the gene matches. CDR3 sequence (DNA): TGCGCCAGCAGCCAACTTACAGGGGGCGTAGAAAAACTGTTTTTT. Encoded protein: CASSQLTGGVEKLFF.

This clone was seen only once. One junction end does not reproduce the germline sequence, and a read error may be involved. CDR3: CSVVRLTNYDYTF. The CDR3 nucleotides are TGCAGCGTTGTAAGACTGACTAACTATGACTACACCTTC. V usage is TRBV29-1 and J usage is TRBJ1-2; D gene uncertain. The germline V gene encodes CDR1 SQVTM and CDR2 ANQGSEA. There are 13 residues in the CDR3.

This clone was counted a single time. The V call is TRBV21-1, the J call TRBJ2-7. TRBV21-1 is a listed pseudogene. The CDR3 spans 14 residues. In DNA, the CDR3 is TGTGCCAGCATCCGGACCTTGGAATCCTACGAGCAGTACTTC. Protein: CASIRTLESYEQYF.

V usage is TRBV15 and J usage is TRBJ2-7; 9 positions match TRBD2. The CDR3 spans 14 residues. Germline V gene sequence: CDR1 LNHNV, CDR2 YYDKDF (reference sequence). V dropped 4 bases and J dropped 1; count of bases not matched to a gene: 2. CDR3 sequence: CATSISGSSYEQYF. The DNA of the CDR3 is TGTGCCACCAGCATTAGCGGGAGTTCCTACGAGCAGTACTTC.

CDR3 protein: CASSQVTVDENTEAFF. The CDR3 DNA sequence: TGCGCCAGCAGCCAAGTCACAGTAGATGAGAACACTGAAGCTTTCTTT. The rearrangement uses TRBV4-1 and TRBJ1-1, with unresolved D. Germline lookup yields CDR1 MGHRA and CDR2 YSYEKL. Trimming took 1 base from V and 1 from J, leaving 13 bases between them. The length of the CDR3 is 16 residues.

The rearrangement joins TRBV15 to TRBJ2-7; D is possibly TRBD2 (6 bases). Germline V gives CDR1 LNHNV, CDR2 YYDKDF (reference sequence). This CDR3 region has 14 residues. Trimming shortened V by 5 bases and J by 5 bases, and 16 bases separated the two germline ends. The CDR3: CATSPAEGVNEQYF. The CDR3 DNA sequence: TGTGCCACCAGCCCCGCGGAGGGAGTCAACGAGCAGTACTTC.

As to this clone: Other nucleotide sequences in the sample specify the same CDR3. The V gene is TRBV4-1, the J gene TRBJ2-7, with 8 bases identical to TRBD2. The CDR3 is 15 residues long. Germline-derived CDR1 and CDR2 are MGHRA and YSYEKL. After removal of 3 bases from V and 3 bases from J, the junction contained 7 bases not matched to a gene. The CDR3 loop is CASSQGVAGSYEQYF. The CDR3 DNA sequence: TGCGCCAGCAGCCAGGGGGTAGCGGGGAGCTACGAGCAGTACTTC.

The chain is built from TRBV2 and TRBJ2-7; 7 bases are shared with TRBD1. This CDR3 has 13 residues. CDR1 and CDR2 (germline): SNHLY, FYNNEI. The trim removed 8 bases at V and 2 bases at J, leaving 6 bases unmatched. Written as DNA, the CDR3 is TGTGCCAGCCGTTCCAGGGGGACCTACGAGCAGTACTTC. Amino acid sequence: CASRSRGTYEQYF.

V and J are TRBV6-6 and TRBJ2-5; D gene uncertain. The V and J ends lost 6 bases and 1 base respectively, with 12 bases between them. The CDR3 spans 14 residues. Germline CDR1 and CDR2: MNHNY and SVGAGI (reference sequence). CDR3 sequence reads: CASSQDGFQETQYF. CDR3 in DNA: TGTGCCAGCAGCCAGGACGGATTCCAAGAGACCCAGTACTTC.

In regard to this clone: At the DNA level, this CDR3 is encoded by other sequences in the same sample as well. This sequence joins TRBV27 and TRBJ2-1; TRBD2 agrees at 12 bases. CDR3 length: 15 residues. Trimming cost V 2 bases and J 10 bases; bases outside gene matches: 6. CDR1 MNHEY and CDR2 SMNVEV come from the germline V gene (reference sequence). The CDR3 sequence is CASSLGLAGGTEQFF. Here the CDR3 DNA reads TGTGCCAGCAGTTTAGGCCTAGCGGGAGGGACAGAGCAGTTCTTC.

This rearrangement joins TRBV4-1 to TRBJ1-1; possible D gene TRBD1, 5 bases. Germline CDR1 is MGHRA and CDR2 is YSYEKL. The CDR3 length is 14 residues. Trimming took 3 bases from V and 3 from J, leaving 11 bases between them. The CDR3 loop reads CASSQGLWDTEAFF. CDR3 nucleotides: TGCGCCAGCAGCCAGGGACTATGGGACACTGAAGCTTTCTTT.

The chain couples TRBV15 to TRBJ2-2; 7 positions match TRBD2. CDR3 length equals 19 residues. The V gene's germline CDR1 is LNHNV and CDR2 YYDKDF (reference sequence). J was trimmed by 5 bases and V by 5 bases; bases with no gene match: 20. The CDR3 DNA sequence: TGTGCCACCAGCCCTCCGCCCCCCTTTAGGGGCGGGAGAACCGGGGAGCTGTTTTTT. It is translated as CATSPPPPFRGGRTGELFF.

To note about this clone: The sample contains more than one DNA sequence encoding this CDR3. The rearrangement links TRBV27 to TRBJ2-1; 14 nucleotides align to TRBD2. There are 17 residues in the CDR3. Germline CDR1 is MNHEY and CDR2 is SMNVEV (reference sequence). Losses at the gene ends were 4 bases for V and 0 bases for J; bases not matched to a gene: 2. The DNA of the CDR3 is TGTGCCAGCAGTTCTGGGACTAGCGGGAGCTCCTACAATGAGCAGTTCTTC. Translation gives CASSSGTSGSSYNEQFF.

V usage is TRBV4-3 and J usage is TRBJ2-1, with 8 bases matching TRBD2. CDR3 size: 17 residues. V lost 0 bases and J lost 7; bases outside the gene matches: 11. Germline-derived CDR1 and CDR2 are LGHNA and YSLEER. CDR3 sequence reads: CASSQDQGAGEWNEQFF. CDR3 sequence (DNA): TGCGCCAGCAGCCAAGATCAGGGAGCGGGAGAGTGGAATGAGCAGTTCTTC.

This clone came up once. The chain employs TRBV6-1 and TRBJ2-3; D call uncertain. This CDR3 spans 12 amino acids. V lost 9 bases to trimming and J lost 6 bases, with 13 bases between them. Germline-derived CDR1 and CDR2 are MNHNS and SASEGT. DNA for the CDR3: TGTGCCAGACCCTTCAAGCATGATACGCAGTATTTT. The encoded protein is CARPFKHDTQYF.

The CDR3 nucleotides are TGTGCCAGCAGGACCGGGGCCATGAACACTGAAGCTTTCTTT. The encoded protein is CASRTGAMNTEAFF. The chain couples TRBV5-4 to TRBJ1-1; D may be TRBD1 (5 bases). Trimming took off 5 bases at V and 0 bases at J, with 11 bases between the two ends. The CDR3 runs 14 residues. Per germline, CDR1 SGHNT and CDR2 YYREEE (reference sequence). Full variable domain (rest looked up from reference TRBV5-4 and TRBJ1-1): ETGVTQSPTHLIKTRGQQVTLRCSSQSGHNTVSWYQQALGQGPQFIFQYYREEENGRGNFPPRFSGLQFPNYSSELNVNALELDDSALYLCASRTGAMNTEAFFGQGTRLTVV.

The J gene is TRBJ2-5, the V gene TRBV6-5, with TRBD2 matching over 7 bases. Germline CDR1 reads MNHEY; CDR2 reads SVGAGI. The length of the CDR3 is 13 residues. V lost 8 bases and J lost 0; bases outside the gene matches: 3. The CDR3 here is CASLGGNQETQYF. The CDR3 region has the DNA TGTGCCAGCTTGGGGGGGAACCAAGAGACCCAGTACTTC.

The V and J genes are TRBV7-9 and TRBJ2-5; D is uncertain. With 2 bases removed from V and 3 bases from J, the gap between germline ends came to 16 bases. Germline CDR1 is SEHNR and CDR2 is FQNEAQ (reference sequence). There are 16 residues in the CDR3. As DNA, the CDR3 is TGTGCCAGCAGCTTACCCCCAAACTCGACCGAAGAGACCCAGTACTTC. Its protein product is CASSLPPNSTEETQYF.